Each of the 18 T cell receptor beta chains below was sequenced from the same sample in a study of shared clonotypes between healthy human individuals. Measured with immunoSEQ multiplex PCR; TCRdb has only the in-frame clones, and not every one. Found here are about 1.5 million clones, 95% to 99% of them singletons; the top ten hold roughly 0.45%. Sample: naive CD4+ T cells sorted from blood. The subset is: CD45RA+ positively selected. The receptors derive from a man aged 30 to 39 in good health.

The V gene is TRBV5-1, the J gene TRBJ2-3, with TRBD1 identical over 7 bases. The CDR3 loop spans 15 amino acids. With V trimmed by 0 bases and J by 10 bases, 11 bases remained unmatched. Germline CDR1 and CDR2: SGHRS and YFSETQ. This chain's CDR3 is CASSLAGTDQGPQYF. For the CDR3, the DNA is TGCGCCAGCAGCTTGGCCGGGACAGACCAGGGCCCGCAGTATTTT. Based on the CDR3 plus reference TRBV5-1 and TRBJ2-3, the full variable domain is KAGVTQTPRYLIKTRGQQVTLSCSPISGHRSVSWYQQTPGQGLQFLFEYFSETQRNKGNFPGRFSGRQFSNSRSEMNVSTLELGDSALYLCASSLAGTDQGPQYFGPGTRLTVL.

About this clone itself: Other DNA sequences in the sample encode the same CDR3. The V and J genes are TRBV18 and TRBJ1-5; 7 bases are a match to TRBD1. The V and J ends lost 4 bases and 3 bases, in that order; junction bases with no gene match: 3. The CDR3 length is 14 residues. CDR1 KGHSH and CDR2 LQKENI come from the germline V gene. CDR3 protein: CASSLDRANQPQHF. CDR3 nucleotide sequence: TGTGCCAGCTCACTTGACAGGGCCAATCAGCCCCAGCATTTT.

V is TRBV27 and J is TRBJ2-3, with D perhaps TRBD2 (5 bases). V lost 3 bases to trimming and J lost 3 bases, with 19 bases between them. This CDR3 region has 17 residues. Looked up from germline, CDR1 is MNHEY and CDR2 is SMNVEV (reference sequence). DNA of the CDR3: TGTGCCAGCAGTTTGCCGGGCGGAGGCAGAAGGACAGATACGCAGTATTTT. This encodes CASSLPGGGRRTDTQYF.

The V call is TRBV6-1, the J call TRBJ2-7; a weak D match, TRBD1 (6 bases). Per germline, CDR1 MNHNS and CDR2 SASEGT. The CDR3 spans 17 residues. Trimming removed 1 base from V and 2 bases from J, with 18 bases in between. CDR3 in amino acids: CASSEVGALYGTYEQYF. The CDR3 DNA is TGTGCCAGCAGTGAAGTGGGGGCCTTGTACGGTACCTACGAGCAGTACTTC.

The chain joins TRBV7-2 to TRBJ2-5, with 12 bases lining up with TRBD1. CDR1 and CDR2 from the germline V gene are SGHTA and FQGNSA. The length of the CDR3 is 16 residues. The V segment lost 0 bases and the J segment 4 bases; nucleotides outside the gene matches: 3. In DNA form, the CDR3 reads TGTGCCAGCAGCTTAGCTTGGGACAGGGGGCGAGAGACCCAGTACTTC. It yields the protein CASSLAWDRGRETQYF.

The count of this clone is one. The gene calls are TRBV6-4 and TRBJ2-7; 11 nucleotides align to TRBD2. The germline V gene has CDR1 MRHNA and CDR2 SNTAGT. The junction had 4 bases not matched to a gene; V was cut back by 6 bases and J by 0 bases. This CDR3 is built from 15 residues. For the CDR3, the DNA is TGTGCCAGCAGGGGACTAGCGGAGAGCTCCTACGAGCAGTACTTC. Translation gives CASRGLAESSYEQYF.

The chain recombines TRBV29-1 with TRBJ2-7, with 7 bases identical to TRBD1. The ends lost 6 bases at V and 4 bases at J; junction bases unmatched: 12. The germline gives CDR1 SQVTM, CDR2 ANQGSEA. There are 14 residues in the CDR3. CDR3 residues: CSVQRGQGEYEQYF. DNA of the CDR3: TGCAGCGTCCAGAGGGGGCAGGGGGAGTACGAGCAGTACTTC.

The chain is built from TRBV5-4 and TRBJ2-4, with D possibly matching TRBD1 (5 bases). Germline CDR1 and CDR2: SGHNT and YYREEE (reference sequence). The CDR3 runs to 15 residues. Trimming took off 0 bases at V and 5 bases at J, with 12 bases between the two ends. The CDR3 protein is CASSLGQGRENIQYF. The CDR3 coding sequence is TGTGCCAGCAGCTTGGGCCAGGGTAGGGAAAACATTCAGTACTTC. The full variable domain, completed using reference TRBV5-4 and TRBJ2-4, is ETGVTQSPTHLIKTRGQQVTLRCSSQSGHNTVSWYQQALGQGPQFIFQYYREEENGRGNFPPRFSGLQFPNYSSELNVNALELDDSALYLCASSLGQGRENIQYFGAGTRLSVL.

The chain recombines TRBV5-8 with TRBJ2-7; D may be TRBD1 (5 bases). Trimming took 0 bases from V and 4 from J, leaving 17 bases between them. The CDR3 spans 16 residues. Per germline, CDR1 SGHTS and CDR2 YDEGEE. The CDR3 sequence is CASSLGTTVVFYEQYF. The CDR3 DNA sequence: TGTGCCAGCAGCTTGGGGACGACAGTGGTCTTTTACGAGCAGTACTTC.

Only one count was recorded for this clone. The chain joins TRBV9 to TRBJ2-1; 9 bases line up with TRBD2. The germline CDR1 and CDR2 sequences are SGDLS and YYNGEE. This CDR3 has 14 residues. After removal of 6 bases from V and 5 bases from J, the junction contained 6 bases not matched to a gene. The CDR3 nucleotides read TGTGCCAGCACCCAGACTAGCGGAAACAATGAGCAGTTCTTC. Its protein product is CASTQTSGNNEQFF.

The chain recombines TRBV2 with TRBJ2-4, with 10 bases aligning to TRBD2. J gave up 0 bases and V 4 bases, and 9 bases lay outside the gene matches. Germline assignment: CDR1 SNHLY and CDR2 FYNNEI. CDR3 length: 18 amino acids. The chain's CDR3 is CASSGWLAGVGAKNIQYF. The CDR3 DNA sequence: TGTGCCAGCAGTGGTTGGCTAGCGGGAGTTGGAGCCAAAAACATTCAGTACTTC.

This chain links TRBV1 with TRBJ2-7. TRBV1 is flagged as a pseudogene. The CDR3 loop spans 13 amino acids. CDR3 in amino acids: CTSSQHWDYEQYF. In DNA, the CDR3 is TGCACCAGCAGCCAACATTGGGACTACGAGCAGTACTTC.

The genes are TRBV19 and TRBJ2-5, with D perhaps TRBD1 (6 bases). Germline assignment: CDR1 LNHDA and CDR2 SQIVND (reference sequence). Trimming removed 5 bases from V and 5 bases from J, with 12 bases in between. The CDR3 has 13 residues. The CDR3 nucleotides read TGTGCCAGTAGTGCCCACAGGGTTGAGACCCAGTACTTC. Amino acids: CASSAHRVETQYF. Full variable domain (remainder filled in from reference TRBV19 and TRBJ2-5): DGGITQSPKYLFRKEGQNVTLSCEQNLNHDAMYWYRQDPGQGLRLIYYSQIVNDFQKGDIAEGYSVSREKKESFPLTVTSAQKNPTAFYLCASSAHRVETQYFGPGTRLLVL.

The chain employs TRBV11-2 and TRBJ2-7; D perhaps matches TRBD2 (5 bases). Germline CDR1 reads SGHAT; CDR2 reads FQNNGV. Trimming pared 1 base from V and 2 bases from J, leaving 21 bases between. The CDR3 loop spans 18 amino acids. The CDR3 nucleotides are TGTGCCAGCAGCTTAGGCGGAGGTAGAGGGAAAGTCCCCTACGAGCAGTACTTC. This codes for CASSLGGGRGKVPYEQYF.

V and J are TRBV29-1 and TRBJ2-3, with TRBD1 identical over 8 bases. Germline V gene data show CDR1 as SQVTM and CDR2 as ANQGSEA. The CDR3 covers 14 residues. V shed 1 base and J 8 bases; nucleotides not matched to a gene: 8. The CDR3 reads CSVEGGTGRGTQYF. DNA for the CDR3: TGCAGCGTTGAAGGTGGGACAGGCCGAGGTACGCAGTATTTT.

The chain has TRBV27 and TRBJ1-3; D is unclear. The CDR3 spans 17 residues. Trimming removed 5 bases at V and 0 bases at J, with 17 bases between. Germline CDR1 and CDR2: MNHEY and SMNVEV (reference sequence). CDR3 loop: CASSNTPLLSSGNTIYF. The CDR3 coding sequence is TGTGCCAGCAGTAATACCCCCCTTCTCAGCTCTGGAAACACCATATATTTT.

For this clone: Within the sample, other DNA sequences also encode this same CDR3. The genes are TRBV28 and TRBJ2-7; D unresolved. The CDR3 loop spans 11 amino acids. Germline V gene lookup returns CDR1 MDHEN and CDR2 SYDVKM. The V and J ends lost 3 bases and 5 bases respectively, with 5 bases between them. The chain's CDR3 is CASSFADEQYF. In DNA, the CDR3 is TGTGCCAGCAGTTTTGCCGACGAGCAGTACTTC.

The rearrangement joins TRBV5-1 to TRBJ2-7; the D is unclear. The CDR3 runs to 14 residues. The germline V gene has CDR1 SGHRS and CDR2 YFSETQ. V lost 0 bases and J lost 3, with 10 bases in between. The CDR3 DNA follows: TGCGCCAGCAGCTTGGGGGTCAACTTCTACGAGCAGTACTTC. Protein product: CASSLGVNFYEQYF. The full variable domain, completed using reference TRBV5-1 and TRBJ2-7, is KAGVTQTPRYLIKTRGQQVTLSCSPISGHRSVSWYQQTPGQGLQFLFEYFSETQRNKGNFPGRFSGRQFSNSRSEMNVSTLELGDSALYLCASSLGVNFYEQYFGPGTRLTVT.